Below, 18 T cell receptor beta chains from the same sample are listed, as sequenced in a study of blood T cells in healthy people across ages. The second PCR ran about 6 to 12 cycles with a sample-barcoded 5' primer and J-beta primers. Via MiXCR, TCRdb re-called the 5' RACE reads, giving one row per CDR3 protein. The data show about 1,000,000 distinct CDR3 sequences, with 40% to 55% seen just once and approximately 20% held by the top ten. The sequenced sample consisted of blood. These receptors came from a woman in her sixties in good health.

The V call is TRBV5-1, the J call TRBJ1-2; unclear D gene. The CDR3 sequence is 12 residues long. Per germline, CDR1 SGHRS and CDR2 YFSETQ. Trimming removed 2 bases from V and 8 bases from J, with 10 bases in between. CDR3 sequence: CASSFHGAGYTF. The CDR3 region has the DNA TGCGCCAGCAGCTTTCACGGCGCGGGCTACACCTTC.

The rearrangement uses TRBV7-3 and TRBJ1-6, with a weak D call TRBD1 (5 bases). The CDR3 is 13 amino acids. Germline lookup yields CDR1 SGHTA and CDR2 FQGTGA. V lost 5 bases and J lost 10, with 12 bases in between. The CDR3 here is CASSPGGYSPLHF. CDR3 sequence (DNA): TGTGCCAGCAGCCCCGGGGGGTACTCACCCCTCCACTTT.

This chain links TRBV5-4 with TRBJ1-2; 11 nucleotides agree with TRBD1. The junction had 7 bases not matched to a gene; V was cut back by 4 bases and J by 5 bases. This CDR3 contains 15 residues. Germline V gives CDR1 SGHNT, CDR2 YYREEE (reference sequence). Written as DNA, the CDR3 is TGTGCCAGCAGCCTCCGGACAGGGGGCAGATATGGCTACACCTTC. This sequence encodes CASSLRTGGRYGYTF.

This clonotype was counted at least ten times. V usage is TRBV24-1 and J usage is TRBJ2-4, with TRBD1 matching over 8 bases. In germline, CDR1 is KGHDR, CDR2 SFDVKD. Trimming cost V 4 bases and J 6 bases; bases outside gene matches: 10. This CDR3 contains 16 residues. The CDR3 bases are TGTGCCACCAGTGACCCACCAGGGGGCGCGGGAAACATTCAGTACTTC. Residues: CATSDPPGGAGNIQYF.

The table lists this clonotype with a few counts. The rearrangement links TRBV19 to TRBJ2-1, with TRBD2 as a possible D gene (6 bases). The CDR3 sequence is 15 residues long. The germline V and J ends were trimmed by 6 bases and 6 bases, with 18 bases remaining between them. The germline V gene encodes CDR1 LNHDA and CDR2 SQIVND (reference sequence). In nucleotides, the CDR3 is TGTGCCAGTAGCGGGACTGCCATATCGGTCAATGAGCAGTTCTTC. The encoded protein is CASSGTAISVNEQFF.

The V and J genes are TRBV12-3 or TRBV12-4 and TRBJ2-7; TRBD2 aligns across 10 bases. Trimming at V came to 5 bases and at J to 2 bases, leaving 9 bases not matched to a gene. The CDR3 is 16 amino acids. DNA for the CDR3: TGTGCCAGCAGTCCTACAACCGGGACTAGCGCCTACGAGCAGTACTTC. Translation: CASSPTTGTSAYEQYF.

This clonotype was seen more than once but under ten times. This chain uses TRBV20-1 with TRBJ2-3, with 7 positions matching TRBD1. This CDR3 is built from 15 residues. Germline V gene sequence: CDR1 DFQATT, CDR2 SNEGSKA (reference sequence). J gave up 10 bases and V 0 bases, and 13 bases lay outside the gene matches. The DNA of the CDR3 is TGCAGTGCTAGAGACCCCTTCGACAGGGAAGTCGCGCAGTATTTT. Its protein is CSARDPFDREVAQYF.

The J gene is TRBJ1-1, the V gene TRBV27, with D perhaps matching TRBD1 (5 bases). The ends were cut back, 1 base at V and 5 bases at J, with 8 bases in the middle. Germline-derived CDR1 and CDR2 are MNHEY and SMNVEV (reference sequence). The CDR3 loop spans 13 amino acids. In DNA form, the CDR3 reads TGTGCCAGCAGTTTATACTCAGGGACTGAAGCTTTCTTT. Translated: CASSLYSGTEAFF.

The rearrangement joins TRBV9 to TRBJ2-1; the match to TRBD2 covers 8 bases. V shed 0 bases, J shed 5 bases, and the junction held 10 bases outside the gene matches. From germline, CDR1 is SGDLS and CDR2 YYNGEE. The CDR3 length is 17 residues. The CDR3 DNA follows: TGTGCCAGCAGCGTAGCTGAAGTAGCGGGAAGGCACAATGAGCAGTTCTTC. Its protein is CASSVAEVAGRHNEQFF.

This chain uses TRBV5-6 with TRBJ2-5; TRBD1 aligns across 8 bases. V lost 5 bases to trimming and J lost 6 bases; unmatched junction nucleotides: 9. Germline V CDR1 and CDR2: SGHDT, YYEEEE. The CDR3 consists of 14 residues. The CDR3 spells CASRRTGWGQTQYF. Here the CDR3 DNA reads TGTGCCAGCAGAAGGACAGGGTGGGGACAGACCCAGTACTTC. Drawing the rest from reference TRBV5-6 and TRBJ2-5, the complete variable domain is DAGVTQSPTHLIKTRGQQVTLRCSPKSGHDTVSWYQQALGQGPQFIFQYYEEEERQRGNFPDRFSGHQFPNYSSELNVNALLLGDSALYLCASRRTGWGQTQYFGPGTRLLVL.

To note about this clonotype: A much larger clone lies a single base off, so this may be a read error. The genes are TRBV7-9 and TRBJ2-7, with 7 bases that match TRBD1. The CDR3 runs 13 residues. The germline gives CDR1 SEHNR, CDR2 FQNEAQ (reference sequence). DNA for the CDR3: TGTGTCAGCAGCTTAATACAGGGGTACGAGCAGTACTTC. Amino acid sequence: CVSSLIQGYEQYF.

V is TRBV20-1 and J is TRBJ2-7, with 10 bases aligning to TRBD2. This CDR3 contains 15 residues. With V trimmed by 2 bases and J by 3 bases, 7 bases remained unmatched. CDR1 and CDR2 (germline): DFQATT, SNEGSKA (reference sequence). The CDR3, as DNA: TGCAGTGCTAGACCCGCTAGCGGGAGTCTCTACGAGCAGTACTTC. It yields the protein CSARPASGSLYEQYF.

V usage is TRBV29-1 and J usage is TRBJ2-7; TRBD2 aligns across 13 bases. Germline V lookup: CDR1 SQVTM, CDR2 ANQGSEA. Germline trimming cut 4 bases from V and 3 bases from J; bases unmatched to any gene: 9. The CDR3 loop spans 16 amino acids. As DNA, the CDR3 is TGCAGCGTTGCCAGGACTAGCGGGGGCCTAGACTACGAGCAGTACTTC. Its translation is CSVARTSGGLDYEQYF.

Only a few counts were recorded for this clonotype. The chain recombines TRBV20-1 with TRBJ2-4, with D possibly being TRBD2 (5 bases). The J call may be incorrect, as the DNA end agrees better with TRBJ2-7. The germline gives CDR1 DFQATT, CDR2 SNEGSKA (reference sequence). The CDR3 extends over 13 amino acids. The CDR3 DNA reads TGCAGTGCTAGAGCCTCACTAGAATACGAGCAGTACTTC. Residues: CSARASLEYEQYF.

V gene TRBV12-3 or TRBV12-4 combines with J gene TRBJ2-1; 8 bases are a match to TRBD2. J was trimmed by 8 bases and V by 2 bases; bases with no gene match: 5. This CDR3 is built from 14 residues. The CDR3 here is CASSLPGGLYEQFF. In DNA, the CDR3 is TGTGCCAGCAGTTTACCGGGAGGGCTGTATGAGCAGTTCTTC.

This clonotype occurred a few times. CDR3 in amino acids: CASSQPGLAGGWLDEQYF. The CDR3, as DNA: TGCGCCAGCAGCCAACCAGGACTAGCGGGAGGGTGGTTGGACGAGCAGTACTTC. This sequence joins TRBV4-1 and TRBJ2-7; 15 bases fit TRBD2. This CDR3 has 18 residues. The J segment lost 5 bases and the V segment lost 2 bases, leaving 10 bases of the junction unmatched. Germline V gene sequence: CDR1 MGHRA, CDR2 YSYEKL.

This clonotype was found a few times. One end of the junction does not line up with germline, which may come from a read error. This chain joins TRBV10-2 and TRBJ2-1; D remains ambiguous. Germline CDR1 and CDR2: WSHSY and SAAADI. The CDR3 runs to 15 residues. In DNA, the CDR3 is TGCGCCAGCAGTGATGTTGGCCGAACCTACGATGAGCAGTTCTTC. It specifies CASSDVGRTYDEQFF.

This clonotype has more than one count but fewer than ten. The rearrangement joins TRBV29-1 to TRBJ2-7, with 12 nucleotides matching TRBD2. CDR3 length: 13 amino acids. V was clipped by 6 bases and J by 4 bases; unmatched bases: 4. The germline V gene encodes CDR1 SQVTM and CDR2 ANQGSEA. The CDR3 coding sequence is TGCAGCGTAACGGGGACTAGCGGGTACGAGCAGTACTTC. It is translated as CSVTGTSGYEQYF.